In its sample, the clone carrying this T cell receptor beta chain was seen once. The data are from a study of blood T cell repertoires in COVID-19. Germline CDR1 and CDR2: SQVTM and ANQGSEA. This CDR3 is built from 17 residues. V gave up 6 bases and J gave up 4 bases; unmatched junction bases: 16. Profiled with immunoSEQ multiplex PCR; TCRdb holds only in-frame clones, not every one. This table has some 41,000 clones, 83% appearing once. Sequencing input: peripheral blood. This clonotype was obtained from a woman of 80 years or more with active or convalescent COVID-19. The gene calls are TRBV29-1 and TRBJ2-1, with 9 positions matching TRBD1. The CDR3 region has the DNA TGCAGCGTGAACGGCGCCCCCGGGACAGGGATATACAATGAGCAGTTCTTC. Translated: CSVNGAPGTGIYNEQFF.